A single sample gave rise to the 30 T cell receptor beta chains below, sequenced in a study of T cell therapy after organ transplantation. Time point indicated: 4-8 weeks after completion of therapy. What these receptors recognize is not known. Using immunoSEQ multiplex PCR, the repertoire was profiled, and TCRdb retains in-frame clones only, with some absent. Of 15,000 to 25,000 clones listed, around 81% are singletons. This specimen consisted of CD8+ T cells from blood, obtained after autologous CMV-specific T cell therapy. The origin of the receptors is a human patient who had received a solid organ transplant and had CMV disease. Some T cells may originate from the graft donor.

The V gene is TRBV5-4, the J gene TRBJ2-7, with D uncertain. CDR3 size: 12 residues. Germline values: CDR1 SGHNT, CDR2 YYREEE (reference sequence). Trimming removed 2 bases at V and 12 bases at J, with 15 bases between. The CDR3 DNA is TGTGCCAGCAGCTTTGAAAGGTCCCCCGGGTACTTC. As protein: CASSFERSPGYF.

The chain links TRBV30 to TRBJ1-4; the match to TRBD1 covers 11 bases. The V and J ends lost 5 bases and 2 bases, in that order; junction bases with no gene match: 1. The CDR3 has 14 residues. CDR1 and CDR2 from the germline V gene are GTSNPN and SVGIG (reference sequence). For the CDR3, the DNA is TGTGCCTGGGGGACAGGGGGGACTAATGAAAAACTGTTTTTT. Translation gives CAWGTGGTNEKLFF. Full variable domain (missing parts from reference TRBV30 and TRBJ1-4): SQTIHQWPATLVQPVGSPLSLECTVEGTSNPNLYWYRQAAGRGLQLLFYSVGIGQISSEVPQNLSASRPQDRQFILSSKKLLLSDSGFYLCAWGTGGTNEKLFFGSGTQLSVL.

The chain is built from TRBV6-1 and TRBJ2-1; tentatively, D is TRBD2 (5 bases). Germline values: CDR1 MNHNS, CDR2 SASEGT. The CDR3 is 15 amino acids. V dropped 4 bases and J dropped 0 bases, with 10 bases sitting between them. CDR3 in DNA: TGTGCCAGCAGTGCCCTCCGGGACTCCTACAATGAGCAGTTCTTC. Translating gives CASSALRDSYNEQFF.

The chain is built from TRBV9 and TRBJ2-7; 11 nucleotides line up with TRBD2. This CDR3 is 15 amino acids long. V shed 4 bases and J 3 bases; nucleotides not matched to a gene: 6. From germline, CDR1 is SGDLS and CDR2 YYNGEE. CDR3: CASSPIGTSGYEQYF. The CDR3 DNA is TGTGCCAGCAGCCCCATCGGGACTAGCGGCTACGAGCAGTACTTC.

A few counts support this clone. The chain combines TRBV30 with TRBJ1-1, with unresolved D. Trimming removed 6 bases at V and 5 bases at J, with 16 bases between. The germline CDR1 and CDR2 sequences are GTSNPN and SVGIG (reference sequence). This CDR3 comprises 13 residues. The CDR3 loop reads CACSSGVRTEAFF. CDR3 nucleotides: TGTGCCTGCAGTTCGGGAGTACGGACTGAAGCTTTCTTT.

This chain uses TRBV29-1 with TRBJ2-3; tentatively, D is TRBD2 (6 bases). The V and J ends lost 5 bases and 2 bases respectively, with 17 bases between them. Germline V gives CDR1 SQVTM, CDR2 ANQGSEA. The CDR3 has 15 residues. Here the CDR3 reads CSVLSRILATDTQYF. The CDR3 nucleotides read TGCAGCGTTCTTTCTCGGATACTAGCCACAGATACGCAGTATTTT.

This clone showed up just a few times. The chain employs TRBV19 and TRBJ1-1; possibly TRBD1 for D (5 bases). The V end lost 9 bases, the J end lost 0 bases, and 14 bases lay between the germline ends. This CDR3 has 14 residues. Germline V gives CDR1 LNHDA, CDR2 SQIVND (reference sequence). CDR3 in amino acids: CASSVGAMNTEAFF. CDR3 coding DNA: TGTGCCAGCAGCGTAGGGGCTATGAACACTGAAGCTTTCTTT.

A remark on this clone: The sample has other DNA sequences that encode this CDR3 too. The chain links TRBV7-6 to TRBJ2-7, with D tentatively TRBD2 (5 bases). In germline, CDR1 is SGHVS, CDR2 FNYEAQ. V lost 5 bases and J 7 bases, leaving 18 bases between the germline ends. The CDR3 length is 14 residues. CDR3 sequence: CASSPHEGSGEQYF. Here the CDR3 DNA reads TGTGCCAGCAGCCCCCATGAGGGTTCGGGTGAGCAGTACTTC.

The gene calls are TRBV4-1 and TRBJ2-3, with D hard to call. This CDR3 has 15 residues. With 1 base removed from V and 3 bases from J, the gap between germline ends came to 11 bases. From germline, CDR1 is MGHRA and CDR2 YSYEKL. The CDR3 loop is CASSQGLIETDTQYF. The DNA for the CDR3 is TGCGCCAGCAGCCAAGGGCTTATCGAGACAGATACGCAGTATTTT.

This clone was counted a few times. The V gene is TRBV5-8, the J gene TRBJ1-5; D possibly corresponds to TRBD1 (6 bases). This CDR3 comprises 15 residues. Germline V CDR1 and CDR2: SGHTS, YDEGEE. V was trimmed by 5 bases and J by 1 base, leaving 13 bases between them. Here the CDR3 reads CASSLQGWSNQPQHF. CDR3 coding DNA: TGTGCCAGCAGTCTACAGGGTTGGAGCAATCAGCCCCAGCATTTT.

This sequence joins TRBV2 and TRBJ2-2; 8 bases fit TRBD1. The junction had 0 bases not matched to a gene; V was cut back by 9 bases and J by 0 bases. This CDR3 has 13 residues. Germline V CDR1 and CDR2: SNHLY, FYNNEI. CDR3 in amino acids: CARTGANTGELFF. CDR3 nucleotides: TGTGCCAGGACAGGGGCGAACACCGGGGAGCTGTTTTTT.

This clone was detected a few times. The rearrangement links TRBV6-5 to TRBJ1-2; D gene uncertain. Trimming took 5 bases from V and 5 from J, leaving 12 bases between them. The V gene's germline CDR1 is MNHEY and CDR2 SVGAGI. The CDR3 has 13 amino acids. The DNA of the CDR3 is TGTGCCAGCAGTCACCGGACTGTATATGGCTACACCTTC. Translating it yields CASSHRTVYGYTF.

The chain is built from TRBV19 and TRBJ1-5, with D hard to call. Germline V gene sequence: CDR1 LNHDA, CDR2 SQIVND (reference sequence). The CDR3 runs 12 residues. Trimming left V 10 bases short and J 6 bases short, with 13 bases between. The CDR3: CATTTSSQPQHF. The CDR3 region has the DNA TGTGCCACCACGACGTCAAGTCAGCCCCAGCATTTT. The whole variable domain, remainder taken from reference TRBV19 and TRBJ1-5, is DGGITQSPKYLFRKEGQNVTLSCEQNLNHDAMYWYRQDPGQGLRLIYYSQIVNDFQKGDIAEGYSVSREKKESFPLTVTSAQKNPTAFYLCATTTSSQPQHFGDGTRLSIL.

This rearrangement joins TRBV25-1 to TRBJ1-4; D is unclear. CDR1 and CDR2 (germline): MGHDK, SYGVNS. There are 16 residues in the CDR3. Trimming took 0 bases from V and 2 from J, leaving 10 bases between them. In DNA form, the CDR3 reads TGTGCCAGCAGTGAATATAGCGGTCGTACTAATGAAAAACTGTTTTTT. It is translated as CASSEYSGRTNEKLFF. Together with reference TRBV25-1 and TRBJ1-4, the CDR3 gives the full variable domain: EADIYQTPRYLVIGTGKKITLECSQTMGHDKMYWYQQDPGMELHLIHYSYGVNSTEKGDLSSESTVSRIRTEHFPLTLESARPSHTSQYLCASSEYSGRTNEKLFFGSGTQLSVL.

This clone turned up a few times. V and J are TRBV30 and TRBJ2-1; D not resolved. Trimming removed 2 bases at V and 5 bases at J, with 13 bases between. The germline gives CDR1 GTSNPN, CDR2 SVGIG (reference sequence). CDR3 length: 14 amino acids. The DNA of the CDR3 is TGTGCCTGGAGTCTCTGGGTAGGGAACAATGAGCAGTTCTTC. Its translation is CAWSLWVGNNEQFF.

This clone was seen only once. Here the CDR3 reads CAWSVGTSYEQYF. In nucleotides, the CDR3 is TGTGCCTGGAGTGTAGGGACGAGCTACGAGCAGTACTTC. The chain links TRBV30 to TRBJ2-7; the D call may be TRBD1 or TRBD2 (5 bases each). With 0 bases removed from V and 3 bases from J, the gap between germline ends came to 9 bases. The CDR3 contains 13 residues. CDR1 and CDR2 (germline): GTSNPN, SVGIG (reference sequence).

The chain links TRBV6-5 to TRBJ2-3; D uncertain. This CDR3 comprises 13 residues. Trimming removed 3 bases at V and 6 bases at J, with 10 bases between. Germline V lookup: CDR1 MNHEY, CDR2 SVGAGI. This chain's CDR3 is CASSYPAGDTQYF. The CDR3 nucleotides are TGTGCCAGCAGTTATCCTGCTGGGGATACGCAGTATTTT.

The chain's CDR3 is CASSVESENTEAFF. The CDR3 DNA reads as TGTGCCAGCAGTGTCGAAAGTGAGAACACTGAAGCTTTCTTT. The rearrangement links TRBV6-1 to TRBJ1-1; the D is unclear. The V and J ends lost 4 bases and 1 base respectively, with 10 bases between them. The germline gives CDR1 MNHNS, CDR2 SASEGT. This CDR3 comprises 14 residues.

V is TRBV2 and J is TRBJ1-1; D is undetermined. Germline loops: CDR1 SNHLY, CDR2 FYNNEI. The CDR3 runs to 12 residues. Trimming cost V 7 bases and J 7 bases, with 13 bases left between them. The DNA of the CDR3 is TGTGCCAGCATTGGCCCAGGATATGAAGCTTTCTTT. This encodes CASIGPGYEAFF.

The chain recombines TRBV7-6 with TRBJ1-1, with no clear D. The CDR3 sequence is 13 residues long. CDR1 and CDR2 from the germline V gene are SGHVS and FNYEAQ. The V end lost 5 bases, the J end lost 5 bases, and 12 bases lay between the germline ends. Written as DNA, the CDR3 is TGTGCCAGCAGCGCGGGTGTGGGGACTGAAGCTTTCTTT. Encoded protein: CASSAGVGTEAFF.

The chain recombines TRBV5-4 with TRBJ2-2, with D perhaps assigned TRBD1 or TRBD2 (6 bases each). This CDR3 has 15 amino acids. CDR1 SGHNT and CDR2 YYREEE come from the germline V gene (reference sequence). Trimming removed 4 bases from V and 3 bases from J, with 13 bases in between. The CDR3 loop is CASSIRGRDTGELFF. The CDR3 DNA reads TGTGCCAGCAGCATTCGGGGGCGCGACACCGGGGAGCTGTTTTTT. Combining the CDR3 with reference TRBV5-4 and TRBJ2-2 gives the whole variable domain ETGVTQSPTHLIKTRGQQVTLRCSSQSGHNTVSWYQQALGQGPQFIFQYYREEENGRGNFPPRFSGLQFPNYSSELNVNALELDDSALYLCASSIRGRDTGELFFGEGSRLTVL.

This clone appeared once. The genes are TRBV11-2 and TRBJ1-6; weak D call: TRBD1 (5 bases). V lost 2 bases to trimming and J lost 7 bases, with 12 bases between them. The CDR3 has 15 amino acids. In germline, CDR1 is SGHAT, CDR2 FQNNGV. As DNA, the CDR3 is TGTGCCAGCAGCTTACGGTCATGGGGGAATTCACCCCTCCACTTT. This sequence encodes CASSLRSWGNSPLHF.

The chain employs TRBV6-5 and TRBJ2-2, with a tentative D call TRBD1 (6 bases). The CDR3 totals 14 residues. Germline CDR1 MNHEY, CDR2 SVGAGI. The V end was cut by 6 bases, the J end by 4 bases, with 12 bases between. The CDR3, as DNA: TGTGCCAGCAGACAGGACAGACTCACCGGGGAGCTGTTTTTT. The encoded protein is CASRQDRLTGELFF.

V is TRBV27 and J is TRBJ2-1; 7 bases line up with TRBD1. The trim removed 4 bases at V and 7 bases at J, leaving 7 bases unmatched. CDR1 and CDR2 from the germline V gene are MNHEY and SMNVEV (reference sequence). This CDR3 contains 14 residues. The CDR3 DNA is TGTGCCAGCAGTTCCCGGGACAGCCGAAATGAGCAGTTCTTC. This gives the protein CASSSRDSRNEQFF.

The J gene is TRBJ1-1, the V gene TRBV11-3; TRBD1 might be the D (5 bases). The ends were cut back, 3 bases at V and 2 bases at J, with 7 bases in the middle. The CDR3 is 13 residues long. Germline V gives CDR1 SGHNT, CDR2 YENEEA. Here the CDR3 reads CASSFGGNTEAFF. CDR3 in DNA: TGTGCCAGCAGCTTCGGGGGAAACACTGAAGCTTTCTTT.

The CDR3 loop is CASSLIGQETQYF. CDR3 DNA sequence: TGTGCCAGCAGCTTGATCGGCCAAGAGACCCAGTACTTC. The V gene is TRBV13, the J gene TRBJ2-5; D remains unclear. Looked up from germline, CDR1 is PRHDT and CDR2 is FYEKMQ (reference sequence). V gave up 3 bases and J gave up 1 base, with 6 bases separating them. The CDR3 contains 13 residues.

CDR3 nucleotides: TGTGCCAGCAGCCAAGAATGGGCGAACTATGGCTACACCTTC. Amino acids: CASSQEWANYGYTF. This chain joins TRBV4-2 and TRBJ1-2; D gene uncertain. Looked up from germline, CDR1 is LGHNA and CDR2 is YNFKEQ. This CDR3 spans 14 amino acids. The V gene lost 0 bases and the J gene lost 2 bases, with 7 bases spanning the gap.

This chain connects TRBV5-6 to TRBJ1-6; D uncertain. The CDR3 consists of 13 residues. Germline CDR1 reads SGHDT; CDR2 reads YYEEEE. V was pared by 6 bases and J by 13 bases, with 17 bases between. The CDR3 loop reads CASTTVGRIPLHF. In DNA, the CDR3 is TGTGCCAGCACCACGGTGGGGAGGATCCCCCTCCACTTT.

The rearrangement uses TRBV7-9 and TRBJ2-7; 9 bases fit TRBD1. The CDR3 consists of 14 residues. CDR1 and CDR2 (germline): SEHNR, FQNEAQ (reference sequence). Losses at the gene ends were 4 bases for V and 7 bases for J; bases not matched to a gene: 8. The CDR3: CASSWSGTGREQYF. CDR3 nucleotide sequence: TGTGCCAGCAGCTGGTCCGGGACAGGGAGAGAGCAGTACTTC.

V is TRBV27 and J is TRBJ1-2; 7 nucleotides match TRBD1. Germline V gives CDR1 MNHEY, CDR2 SMNVEV (reference sequence). Trimming took 2 bases from V and 3 from J; bases not matched to a gene: 6. The CDR3 has 15 residues. The CDR3 here is CASSLTTTGDYGYTF. The CDR3 DNA reads as TGTGCCAGCAGTTTAACCACCACAGGGGACTATGGCTACACCTTC.